The 13 T cell receptor beta chains listed next were all sequenced from one sample in a study of cytomegalovirus exposure and HLA in healthy donors. The study ran its PCR with 60 Vbeta and 13 Jbeta primers. Assay: immunoSEQ multiplex PCR; the TCRdb copy retains only in-frame clones and omits some. The table shows nearly 110,000 clones, with about two thirds occurring only once. Specimen: PBMCs. The receptors derive from a boy aged 5-17 years in good health and CMV-seronegative.

The rearrangement uses TRBV6-1 and TRBJ2-7; D not certain. Per the germline V gene, CDR1 is MNHNS and CDR2 is SASEGT. This CDR3 is built from 12 residues. Trimming cost V 4 bases and J 3 bases, with 7 bases left between them. The CDR3 here is CASSVRIYEQYF. CDR3 coding DNA: TGTGCCAGCAGTGTGCGGATCTACGAGCAGTACTTC.

This sequence joins TRBV6-5 and TRBJ1-1; no reliable D call. Germline V gives CDR1 MNHEY, CDR2 SVGAGI. The CDR3 covers 14 residues. V was pared by 7 bases and J by 4 bases, with 16 bases between. The CDR3 DNA reads TGTGCCAGCACGCGGTCGGCGGGCGGCACTGAAGCTTTCTTT. It encodes CASTRSAGGTEAFF.

V usage is TRBV12-5 and J usage is TRBJ2-1, with 9 bases aligning to TRBD2. The J segment lost 9 bases and the V segment lost 5 bases, leaving 8 bases of the junction unmatched. This CDR3 has 14 residues. Germline lookup yields CDR1 LGHNT and CDR2 FRNRAP. In DNA form, the CDR3 reads TGTGCTAGTGGTGCGACGGGACTAGCTATTGAGCAGTTCTTC. Translation gives CASGATGLAIEQFF.

The chain links TRBV18 to TRBJ1-5, with D possibly matching TRBD1 (5 bases). CDR1 and CDR2 (germline): KGHSH, LQKENI. Deletions cut 2 bases from V and 3 bases from J, with 8 bases between. This CDR3 region has 14 residues. CDR3 loop: CASSPKQDNQPQHF. The CDR3 DNA sequence: TGTGCCAGCTCACCAAAACAGGACAATCAGCCCCAGCATTTT.

This clone has just one count. The CDR3, as DNA: TGTGCCAGCAGCTCCACGGGACAGTACAATGAGCAGTTCTTC. This codes for CASSSTGQYNEQFF. The gene calls are TRBV7-3 and TRBJ2-1; 7 nucleotides line up with TRBD1. V shed 4 bases, J shed 4 bases, and the junction held 4 bases outside the gene matches. CDR3 length: 14 amino acids. Germline CDR1 and CDR2: SGHTA and FQGTGA.

This clone was seen once. This chain connects TRBV9 to TRBJ2-7, with 10 bases aligning to TRBD1. Germline values: CDR1 SGDLS, CDR2 YYNGEE. The ends lost 7 bases at V and 4 bases at J; junction bases unmatched: 5. This CDR3 is 13 amino acids long. CDR3 coding DNA: TGTGCCAGCGCCGGGACAGGGGATTACGAGCAGTACTTC. It translates to CASAGTGDYEQYF. Using reference TRBV9 and TRBJ2-7 for the parts outside the CDR3, the full variable domain is DSGVTQTPKHLITATGQRVTLRCSPRSGDLSVYWYQQSLDQGLQFLIQYYNGEERAKGNILERFSAQQFPDLHSELNLSSLELGDSALYFCASAGTGDYEQYFGPGTRLTVT.

This rearrangement joins TRBV6-5 to TRBJ2-1; D is possibly TRBD1 (6 bases). Per the germline V gene, CDR1 is MNHEY and CDR2 is SVGAGI. V was clipped by 4 bases and J by 3 bases, with 16 bases between them. The CDR3 totals 16 residues. DNA of the CDR3: TGTGCCAGCAGTTTATTACAGGGAATAAGCTACAATGAGCAGTTCTTC. It is translated as CASSLLQGISYNEQFF.

This rearrangement joins TRBV7-9 to TRBJ2-7, with 8 bases aligning to TRBD1. The V gene end was trimmed by 4 bases and the J gene end by 3 bases; junction bases not matched to a gene: 5. Germline CDR1 and CDR2: SEHNR and FQNEAQ (reference sequence). This CDR3 has 14 amino acids. CDR3: CASSYRDRHYEQYF. CDR3 bases: TGTGCCAGCAGCTATCGGGACAGGCACTACGAGCAGTACTTC.

This chain connects TRBV5-6 to TRBJ2-1; possible D gene TRBD1, 6 bases. Germline lookup yields CDR1 SGHDT and CDR2 YYEEEE. V dropped 4 bases and J dropped 6 bases, with 11 bases sitting between them. CDR3 length: 13 residues. The chain's CDR3 is CASSLGAFNEQFF. CDR3 DNA sequence: TGTGCCAGCAGCCTGGGGGCGTTCAATGAGCAGTTCTTC.

The V and J genes are TRBV19 and TRBJ1-2; no clear D gene. CDR1 is LNHDA, CDR2 SQIVND, per germline (reference sequence). Trimming took off 5 bases at V and 8 bases at J, with 12 bases between the two ends. The CDR3 spans 12 residues. The CDR3 reads CASSQYQWGYTF. In DNA form, the CDR3 reads TGTGCCAGTAGTCAGTACCAGTGGGGCTACACCTTC.

The chain is built from TRBV9 and TRBJ1-1, with a possible D match to TRBD1 (5 bases). Per the germline V gene, CDR1 is SGDLS and CDR2 is YYNGEE. The ends were cut back, 3 bases at V and 2 bases at J, with 14 bases in the middle. The CDR3 consists of 15 residues. The CDR3: CASSGGRVDNTEAFF. CDR3 coding DNA: TGTGCCAGCAGCGGAGGCAGGGTGGATAACACTGAAGCTTTCTTT.

This chain joins TRBV30 and TRBJ1-6; 7 nucleotides line up with TRBD1. J was trimmed by 7 bases and V by 7 bases; bases with no gene match: 4. The germline V gene has CDR1 GTSNPN and CDR2 SVGIG (reference sequence). The CDR3 extends over 12 amino acids. The CDR3 region is CALYRGNSPLHF. Written as DNA, the CDR3 is TGTGCCTTATACAGGGGAAATTCACCCCTCCACTTT.

The CDR3 loop reads CASSLGRLAVLTETQYF. The CDR3 nucleotides are TGTGCCAGCAGCTTAGGACGACTGGCTGTTCTTACGGAGACCCAGTACTTC. The chain couples TRBV7-9 to TRBJ2-5, with D uncertain. Deletions cut 1 base from V and 5 bases from J, with 20 bases between. This CDR3 has 17 residues. In germline, CDR1 is SEHNR, CDR2 FQNEAQ (reference sequence).